These 19 T cell receptor beta chains were all obtained from the same sample, sequenced in a study of graft-versus-host responses after intestinal transplantation. TCRdb's table, derived via immunoSEQ multiplex PCR, lists solely in-frame clones and lacks some. The sample shows around 110,000 clones, 90% of them seen only once. Their antigens are not known. The sequencing used unstimulated CD4+ T cells sorted from spleen or lymph node cells, collected before intestinal transplant. The receptor source for this set is a human donor who received an intestinal transplant.

The CDR3: CASSLAGQGIANYGYTF. DNA of the CDR3: TGTGCCAGCAGCTTAGCGGGACAGGGGATCGCTAACTATGGCTACACCTTC. The V gene is TRBV11-2, the J gene TRBJ1-2; 10 bases fit TRBD1. The V gene end was trimmed by 1 base and the J gene end by 0 bases; junction bases not matched to a gene: 5. The CDR3 consists of 17 residues. Per the germline V gene, CDR1 is SGHAT and CDR2 is FQNNGV. The full variable domain, its missing parts supplied by reference TRBV11-2 and TRBJ1-2, is EAGVAQSPRYKIIEKRQSVAFWCNPISGHATLYWYQQILGQGPKLLIQFQNNGVVDDSQLPKDRFSAERLKGVDSTLKIQPAKLEDSAVYLCASSLAGQGIANYGYTFGSGTRLTVV.

The chain joins TRBV6-1 to TRBJ2-2, with TRBD1 matching 9 bases. CDR1 is MNHNS and CDR2 is SASEGT in the germline V gene. The junction had 7 bases not matched to a gene; V was cut back by 1 base and J by 7 bases. The length of the CDR3 is 16 residues. The chain's CDR3 is CASSEGGTGLGGELFF. The CDR3 coding sequence is TGTGCCAGCAGTGAAGGAGGGACAGGGTTGGGCGGGGAGCTGTTTTTT.

The chain couples TRBV11-2 to TRBJ1-1, with D hard to call. This CDR3 comprises 13 residues. CDR1 SGHAT and CDR2 FQNNGV come from the germline V gene. Trimming shortened V by 3 bases and J by 1 base, and 6 bases separated the two germline ends. The CDR3 here is CASSFRGNTEAFF. DNA for the CDR3: TGTGCCAGCAGCTTCAGAGGGAACACTGAAGCTTTCTTT.

The chain links TRBV2 to TRBJ1-5; D gene ambiguous. The V gene lost 7 bases and the J gene lost 2 bases, with 9 bases spanning the gap. Germline CDR1 SNHLY, CDR2 FYNNEI. CDR3 length: 13 amino acids. The CDR3 DNA reads TGTGCCAGCACACCGGTGGGCAATCAGCCCCAGCATTTT. This sequence encodes CASTPVGNQPQHF. The whole variable domain, filled in from reference TRBV2 and TRBJ1-5, reads EPEVTQTPSHQVTQMGQEVILRCVPISNHLYFYWYRQILGQKVEFLVSFYNNEISEKSEIFDDQFSVERPDGSNFTLKIRSTKLEDSAMYFCASTPVGNQPQHFGDGTRLSIL.

The chain is built from TRBV5-4 and TRBJ1-4, with 10 bases lining up with TRBD1. Unmatched junction bases numbered 2, after V lost 4 bases and J lost 8 bases. The CDR3 is made up of 13 amino acids. Germline CDR1 reads SGHNT; CDR2 reads YYREEE (reference sequence). In DNA, the CDR3 is TGTGCCAGCAGCCGGGACAGGGGAGAAAAACTGTTTTTT. This encodes CASSRDRGEKLFF.

The V gene is TRBV5-1, the J gene TRBJ2-3, with 14 bases aligning to TRBD2. CDR3 size: 17 residues. CDR1 is SGHRS and CDR2 is YFSETQ in the germline V gene. Trimming took 4 bases from V and 2 from J; bases not matched to a gene: 6. This CDR3 reads CASSRLAGGGYTDTQYF. The DNA of the CDR3 is TGCGCCAGCAGCCGACTAGCGGGAGGGGGTTACACAGATACGCAGTATTTT. The full variable domain, completed using reference TRBV5-1 and TRBJ2-3, is KAGVTQTPRYLIKTRGQQVTLSCSPISGHRSVSWYQQTPGQGLQFLFEYFSETQRNKGNFPGRFSGRQFSNSRSEMNVSTLELGDSALYLCASSRLAGGGYTDTQYFGPGTRLTVL.

J is TRBJ2-7 and V is TRBV12-5; the match to TRBD1 covers 8 bases. J gave up 0 bases and V 7 bases, and 5 bases lay outside the gene matches. Germline values: CDR1 LGHNT, CDR2 FRNRAP. This CDR3 is built from 14 residues. CDR3 coding DNA: TGTGCTAGTGATTCAGGGGGCCTCTCCTACGAGCAGTACTTC. Its translation is CASDSGGLSYEQYF.

This clone came up once. The rearrangement uses TRBV5-1 and TRBJ1-1; D is unclear. Trimming pared 2 bases from V and 7 bases from J, leaving 12 bases between. The CDR3 runs 13 residues. Germline CDR1 reads SGHRS; CDR2 reads YFSETQ. This CDR3 is CASSFESGFEAFF. The CDR3 region has the DNA TGCGCCAGCAGCTTTGAGTCGGGGTTTGAAGCTTTCTTT.

The chain uses TRBV11-2 and TRBJ1-4; D unclear. V lost 3 bases, J lost 8 bases, and 16 bases lay in between. The CDR3 spans 15 residues. Germline V gene sequence: CDR1 SGHAT, CDR2 FQNNGV. CDR3 protein: CASSFEGSALEKLFF. The DNA for the CDR3 is TGTGCCAGCAGCTTCGAGGGCTCGGCCCTAGAAAAACTGTTTTTT.

The chain joins TRBV5-1 to TRBJ2-5, with TRBD2 as a possible D gene (5 bases). V was clipped by 4 bases and J by 3 bases, with 13 bases between them. CDR1 and CDR2 from the germline V gene are SGHRS and YFSETQ. This CDR3 comprises 14 residues. The CDR3 bases are TGCGCCAGCAGCGAGCCGACGGGAAAAGAGACCCAGTACTTC. It is translated as CASSEPTGKETQYF.

In this sample, this clone turned up a few times. The rearrangement joins TRBV5-6 to TRBJ1-2; TRBD1 matches at 9 bases. Germline loops: CDR1 SGHDT, CDR2 YYEEEE. The CDR3 runs to 17 residues. J gave up 0 bases and V 2 bases, and 8 bases lay outside the gene matches. In DNA, the CDR3 is TGTGCCAGCAGCTTTTCCGGGACAGGGTCAGCTAACTATGGCTACACCTTC. This gives the protein CASSFSGTGSANYGYTF. The variable domain in full, completed from reference TRBV5-6 and TRBJ1-2, reads DAGVTQSPTHLIKTRGQQVTLRCSPKSGHDTVSWYQQALGQGPQFIFQYYEEEERQRGNFPDRFSGHQFPNYSSELNVNALLLGDSALYLCASSFSGTGSANYGYTFGSGTRLTVV.

The chain combines TRBV18 with TRBJ2-5; D gene uncertain. This CDR3 spans 14 amino acids. The V gene's germline CDR1 is KGHSH and CDR2 LQKENI. V was trimmed by 4 bases and J by 0 bases, leaving 9 bases between them. CDR3 nucleotide sequence: TGTGCCAGCTCACGGGTCGACTACCAAGAGACCCAGTACTTC. The encoded protein is CASSRVDYQETQYF.

The J gene is TRBJ2-2, the V gene TRBV7-9; TRBD1 matches at 11 bases. J lost 6 bases, V lost 1 base, and 4 bases had no gene match. The CDR3 runs to 16 residues. Germline assignment: CDR1 SEHNR and CDR2 FQNEAQ (reference sequence). In DNA, the CDR3 is TGTGCCAGCAGCTTAGTCAGGACAGGGGGCCCCGGGGAGCTGTTTTTT. It is translated as CASSLVRTGGPGELFF. Combining the CDR3 with reference TRBV7-9 and TRBJ2-2 gives the whole variable domain DTGVSQNPRHKITKRGQNVTFRCDPISEHNRLYWYRQTLGQGPEFLTYFQNEAQLEKSRLLSDRFSAERPKGSFSTLEIQRTEQGDSAMYLCASSLVRTGGPGELFFGEGSRLTVL.

This rearrangement joins TRBV9 to TRBJ2-1; TRBD2 might be the D (6 bases). Trimming shortened V by 2 bases and J by 0 bases, and 15 bases separated the two germline ends. Germline V gene lookup returns CDR1 SGDLS and CDR2 YYNGEE. CDR3 length equals 17 residues. The CDR3 region has the DNA TGTGCCAGCAGCGTTGGTGCAACCGGGAGCTCCTACAATGAGCAGTTCTTC. Its translation is CASSVGATGSSYNEQFF.

V and J are TRBV29-1 and TRBJ1-5, with 9 bases that match TRBD1. The CDR3 loop spans 11 amino acids. The ends lost 7 bases at V and 15 bases at J; junction bases unmatched: 10. Germline CDR1 SQVTM, CDR2 ANQGSEA. The DNA for the CDR3 is TGCAGCGCCCTTACCGGACAGGGGAGGCATTTT. This encodes CSALTGQGRHF.

There are a few counts of this clone. V gene TRBV30 combines with J gene TRBJ1-1, with a weak D call TRBD1 (5 bases). The germline gives CDR1 GTSNPN, CDR2 SVGIG (reference sequence). This CDR3 spans 13 amino acids. Trimming cost V 3 bases and J 3 bases, with 11 bases left between them. This CDR3 reads CAWSLQGYTEAFF. As DNA, the CDR3 is TGTGCCTGGAGCCTTCAGGGCTACACTGAAGCTTTCTTT.

This clone was recorded once. V and J are TRBV5-1 and TRBJ1-1; D might be TRBD1 (5 bases). Germline V CDR1 and CDR2: SGHRS, YFSETQ. This CDR3 spans 14 amino acids. Trimming removed 4 bases from V and 5 bases from J, with 15 bases in between. The CDR3 spells CASSGPGPGTEAFF. The DNA of the CDR3 is TGCGCCAGCAGCGGGCCGGGCCCAGGGACTGAAGCTTTCTTT.

This clone has only one observation. This chain links TRBV27 with TRBJ1-2; 9 bases fit TRBD1. The CDR3 is 14 residues long. The germline gives CDR1 MNHEY, CDR2 SMNVEV (reference sequence). V gave up 4 bases and J gave up 7 bases; unmatched junction bases: 7. The CDR3 loop is CASSSLTGGSGYTF. CDR3 nucleotide sequence: TGTGCCAGCAGTTCCTTAACAGGGGGCTCTGGCTACACCTTC.

V usage is TRBV4-3 and J usage is TRBJ2-7; weak D call: TRBD1 (6 bases). Germline V gives CDR1 LGHNA, CDR2 YSLEER. V was clipped by 1 base and J by 2 bases, with 12 bases between them. The CDR3 spans 15 residues. CDR3: CASSQGQASTYEQYF. CDR3 nucleotides: TGCGCCAGCAGCCAAGGACAGGCGTCAACCTACGAGCAGTACTTC.